Listed below are T cell receptor beta chains from one sample, sequenced in a study of identical twins. MiXCR was run by TCRdb on the 5' RACE reads, yielding one entry per CDR3 protein. The sample has roughly 570,000 distinct CDR3 sequences, 7.5% to 10% seen once. This sample was shared with a second study, whose subject was yellow fever vaccine responses in identical twins.

The sequencing input was PBMCs. The receptors were sampled from a woman aged 18 to 35 in good health. The CDR3 runs from the conserved cysteine through the conserved F or W. The D gene is left open where the match is weak. Some rows have no size entry. The others give once, few or many, or a class for an expanded clone.

size: .; V: TRBV6-5; D: TRBD1; J: TRBJ2-7; DNA: TGTGCCAGCAGTTACCTTGGGACAGGGGGCAACGAGCAGTACTTC; CDR3: CASSYLGTGGNEQYF
size: .; V: TRBV7-2; D: .; J: TRBJ2-7; DNA: TGTGCCAGCAGCCCGATGGGGTCGGAGGGACCTCGGGAGCAGTACTTC; CDR3: CASSPMGSEGPREQYF
size: .; V: TRBV3-1; D: TRBD2; J: TRBJ2-1; DNA: TGTGCCAGCAGCCAAGTGGGGGGACTAGCGGGACGTAATGAGCAGTTCTTC; CDR3: CASSQVGGLAGRNEQFF
size: .; V: TRBV2; D: TRBD1; J: TRBJ2-3; DNA: TGTGCCAGCATCCCCGACAGGGTTACAGATACGCAGTATTTT; CDR3: CASIPDRVTDTQYF
size: many; V: TRBV7-8; D: .; J: TRBJ1-1; DNA: TGTGCCAGCAGCTCCAACGTGGGCACTGAAGCTTTCTTT; CDR3: CASSSNVGTEAFF
size: .; V: TRBV2; D: .; J: TRBJ1-5; DNA: TGTGCCAGCCAGGGGTCCAATCAGCCCCAGCATTTT; CDR3: CASQGSNQPQHF
size: .; V: TRBV6-2/TRBV6-3; D: TRBD2; J: TRBJ2-2; DNA: TGTGCCAGCAGTTACTCGCTAGCGGCCGAACCCACCGGGGAGCTGTTTTTT; CDR3: CASSYSLAAEPTGELFF
size: many; V: TRBV7-2; D: TRBD2; J: TRBJ2-5; DNA: TGTGCCAGCAGCCGCCCATCTGGAGCGGGGGGGGAGACCCAGTACTTC; CDR3: CASSRPSGAGGETQYF
size: .; V: TRBV30; D: .; J: TRBJ2-1; DNA: TGTGCCTGGAGTACGCACTACAATGAGCAGTTCTTC; CDR3: CAWSTHYNEQFF
size: many; V: TRBV5-1; D: TRBD1; J: TRBJ2-1; DNA: TGCGCCAGCAGCTTAAACAGGGGAAGGAACACACACAATGAGCAGTTCTTC; CDR3: CASSLNRGRNTHNEQFF
size: few; V: TRBV15; D: TRBD1; J: TRBJ2-3; DNA: TGTGCCACCAGCAGAGATCGGACAGGGGGCGCAGATACGCAGTATTTT; CDR3: CATSRDRTGGADTQYF
size: few; V: TRBV20-1; D: TRBD1; J: TRBJ1-5; DNA: TGCAGTGCTTTAGACTTTAGGGGGCGGAAAGACAATCAGCCCCAGCATTTT; CDR3: CSALDFRGRKDNQPQHF
size: few; V: TRBV29-1; D: .; J: TRBJ2-5; DNA: TGCAGCGGTCGGGTTAGGGGCGCTGAAGAGACCCAGTACTTC; CDR3: CSGRVRGAEETQYF
size: .; V: TRBV2; D: TRBD1; J: TRBJ2-7; DNA: TGTGCCAGCAGTGTGGGACAGGGACCCCTCTTTGAGCAGTACTTC; CDR3: CASSVGQGPLFEQYF
size: .; V: TRBV16; D: .; J: TRBJ2-7; DNA: TGTGCCAGCGGTTCATCTTCCTACGAGCAGTACTTC; CDR3: CASGSSSYEQYF
size: .; V: TRBV2; D: .; J: TRBJ2-5; DNA: TGTGCCAGCAGTGAAGTGGGGAGGATGGGAGAGACCCAGTACTTC; CDR3: CASSEVGRMGETQYF
size: many; V: TRBV9; D: .; J: TRBJ2-1; DNA: TGTGCCAGCAGCGTAGGTCCAAATGAGCAGTTCTTC; CDR3: CASSVGPNEQFF
size: .; V: TRBV20-1; D: .; J: TRBJ2-7; DNA: TGCAGTGCTAGAGGTCAGGGTCTAAAGATCTCCTACGAGCAGTACTTC; CDR3: CSARGQGLKISYEQYF
size: few; V: TRBV20-1; D: .; J: TRBJ2-1; DNA: TGCAGTGCTAGAAGGGTCGGGGCTCAGCAGTTCTTC; CDR3: CSARRVGAQQFF
size: few; V: TRBV12-3/TRBV12-4; D: .; J: TRBJ2-2; DNA: TGTGCCAGCACCACCACCCTTTCGGGACAATTGAACACCGGGGAGCTGTTTTTT; CDR3: CASTTTLSGQLNTGELFF
size: .; V: TRBV20-1; D: .; J: TRBJ2-3; DNA: TGCAGTGCTACCCCTGCTCAGATCACAGATACGCAGTATTTT; CDR3: CSATPAQITDTQYF
size: .; V: TRBV29-1; D: TRBD1; J: TRBJ2-5; DNA: TGCAGCGCTTGGACAGGCCTCCAAGAGACCCAGTACTTC; CDR3: CSAWTGLQETQYF
size: few; V: TRBV10-3; D: .; J: TRBJ2-1; DNA: TGTGCCATCAGTGATAGTTTCAATGAGCAGTTCTTC; CDR3: CAISDSFNEQFF
size: many; V: TRBV7-9; D: TRBD1; J: TRBJ1-2; DNA: TGTGCCAGCAGCAGGGGGGACAGGCACTATGGCTACACCTTC; CDR3: CASSRGDRHYGYTF
size: .; V: TRBV27; D: .; J: TRBJ2-7; DNA: TGTGCCAGCAGTTTATCACCCCCAACAGGGAGTCCCTACTACGAGCAGTACTTC; CDR3: CASSLSPPTGSPYYEQYF
size: .; V: TRBV28; D: .; J: TRBJ2-5; DNA: TGTGCCAGCACCGAGACGGGGCTCCCAGAGACCCAGTACTTC; CDR3: CASTETGLPETQYF
size: few; V: TRBV15; D: .; J: TRBJ1-6; DNA: TGTGCCACCAGCAGAGATTTAGCGGTTTCACCCCTCCACTTT; CDR3: CATSRDLAVSPLHF
size: few; V: TRBV7-2; D: .; J: TRBJ2-3; DNA: TGTGCCAGCAGCTTCGCCCAAGATACGCAGTATTTT; CDR3: CASSFAQDTQYF
size: .; V: TRBV11-2; D: .; J: TRBJ2-3; DNA: TGTGCCAGCAGCCCCCTTTTACTCTCTAGCACAGATACGCAGTATTTT; CDR3: CASSPLLLSSTDTQYF